This T cell receptor (beta chain) was observed in a study of low-dose radiotherapy and immunotherapy resistance in tumors. Across the study: With 1 Gy per fraction every two weeks, Cohort 2 accumulated 13 Gy across 26 weeks. Every six weeks patients received intravenous ipilimumab 1 mg/kg, and every two weeks they received intravenous nivolumab 240 mg.

Time point reported: after trial treatment. Described treatment: LDRT plus nivolumab, ipilimumab, low-dose cyclophosphamide and aspirin (RACIN trial). Priming of first-strand cDNA relied on TRAV- and TRBV-specific primers (covering alpha and beta chains). Both a constant-region primer and a V-primer adapter served to amplify TCRs across approximately 19 PCR cycles. In vitro transcription amplified isolated mRNA. TCRdb passed the reads through MiXCR, listing each CDR3 protein once. This table has 50,000 or so distinct CDR3 sequences, around a quarter appearing once. The CDR3 contains 14 residues. Trimming stripped 5 bases from V and 2 bases from J, with 13 bases between. Germline lookup yields CDR1 MNHEY and CDR2 SVGEGT. At least ten counts were recorded for this clonotype.

The sequence came from a male donor with prostate cancer. The specimen comprised PBMCs, sampled after low-dose radiotherapy plus immunotherapy. This chain uses TRBV6-2 or TRBV6-3 with TRBJ2-7, with unresolved D. The CDR3 DNA reads TGTGCCAGCAGTGAAGGTTCCGCAACCTACGAGCAGTACTTC. Protein sequence: CASSEGSATYEQYF.